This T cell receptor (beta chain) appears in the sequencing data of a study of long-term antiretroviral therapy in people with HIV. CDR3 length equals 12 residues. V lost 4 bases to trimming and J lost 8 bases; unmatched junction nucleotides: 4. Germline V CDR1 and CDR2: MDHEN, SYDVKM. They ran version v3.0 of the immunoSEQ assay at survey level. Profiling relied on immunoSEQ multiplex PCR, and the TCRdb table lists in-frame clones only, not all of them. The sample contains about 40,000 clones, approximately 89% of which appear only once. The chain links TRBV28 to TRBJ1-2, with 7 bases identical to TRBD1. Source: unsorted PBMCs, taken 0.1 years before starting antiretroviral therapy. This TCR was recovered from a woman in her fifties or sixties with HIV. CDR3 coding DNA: TGTGCCAGCAGTTATCAGGGGGGAGGCTACACCTTC. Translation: CASSYQGGGYTF.